This passage covers 19 T cell receptor beta chains from one sample sequenced in a study of neurological immune-mediated disorders. One entry per CDR3 protein, called by TCRdb with MiXCR from the 5' RACE reads. The repertoire holds 55,000 to 70,000 distinct CDR3 sequences, with around 3.9% as singletons. The sample taken for sequencing was PBMCs. The receptor set was obtained from a man aged 30 to 45 with multiple sclerosis.

Only a few counts were recorded for this clonotype. At one boundary the junction diverges from the germline segment, which might be a read error. The V gene is TRBV27, the J gene TRBJ1-5; TRBD1 agrees at 7 bases. The CDR3 extends over 12 amino acids. Germline V lookup: CDR1 MNHEY, CDR2 SMNVEV (reference sequence). The CDR3 sequence is CATKTGSQPQNF. DNA of the CDR3: TGTGCCACCAAGACAGGGTCCCAGCCCCAGAATTTT.

This clonotype was seen ten or more times. The chain combines TRBV5-1 with TRBJ2-5; D is unresolved. The CDR3 covers 13 residues. Per the germline V gene, CDR1 is SGHRS and CDR2 is YFSETQ. V lost 6 bases and J 0 bases, leaving 9 bases between the germline ends. CDR3 amino acids: CASTSNNQETQYF. CDR3 DNA sequence: TGCGCCAGCACTAGTAACAACCAAGAGACCCAGTACTTC.

The chain carries TRBV2 and TRBJ2-5; D is undetermined. Per germline, CDR1 SNHLY and CDR2 FYNNEI. This CDR3 comprises 11 residues. The V gene lost 1 base and the J gene lost 7 bases, with 4 bases spanning the gap. The chain's CDR3 is CASSEVGTQYF. CDR3 DNA: TGTGCCAGCAGTGAAGTGGGGACCCAGTACTTC. The whole variable domain, remainder taken from reference TRBV2 and TRBJ2-5, is EPEVTQTPSHQVTQMGQEVILRCVPISNHLYFYWYRQILGQKVEFLVSFYNNEISEKSEIFDDQFSVERPDGSNFTLKIRSTKLEDSAMYFCASSEVGTQYFGPGTRLLVL.

There are many counts of this clonotype. The CDR3 nucleotides read TGTGCCAGCAGTTACACCACTACAGGAGGAAACTATGGCTACACCTTC. The encoded protein is CASSYTTTGGNYGYTF. The chain uses TRBV6-5 and TRBJ1-2; perhaps TRBD1 as D (5 bases). Germline V CDR1 and CDR2: MNHEY, SVGAGI. The CDR3 sequence is 16 residues long. V was shortened by 2 bases and J by 2 bases, with 15 bases between the two germline ends.

This clonotype was picked up many times. For the CDR3, the DNA is TGTGCCAGCAGCCCACAGTTCCACGAGCAGTACTTC. It specifies CASSPQFHEQYF. This sequence joins TRBV7-2 and TRBJ2-7; no clear D. The V and J ends lost 5 bases and 5 bases respectively, with 10 bases between them. Germline values: CDR1 SGHTA, CDR2 FQGNSA. This CDR3 region has 12 residues.

This clonotype occurred a few times. One base away lies a much larger clone, so this may be a sequencing read error. The rearrangement joins TRBV10-3 to TRBJ2-2; 10 nucleotides agree with TRBD1. CDR1 ENHRY and CDR2 SYGVKD come from the germline V gene. CDR3 length equals 16 residues. V lost 2 bases and J lost 9; bases outside the gene matches: 9. As DNA, the CDR3 is TGTGCCATCAGTGAGGTGGGACAGGGGATCATCCGGGAGCTGTTTTTT. Translating it yields CAISEVGQGIIRELFF.

This clonotype was picked up many times. The chain couples TRBV7-9 to TRBJ1-2; D gene uncertain. V lost 4 bases, J lost 3 bases, and 12 bases lay in between. The CDR3 consists of 14 residues. The germline V gene encodes CDR1 SEHNR and CDR2 FQNEAQ (reference sequence). CDR3 amino acids: CASSSNPGYYGYTF. In DNA, the CDR3 is TGTGCCAGCAGCTCCAACCCCGGATACTATGGCTACACCTTC. Full variable domain (rest looked up from reference TRBV7-9 and TRBJ1-2): DTGVSQNPRHKITKRGQNVTFRCDPISEHNRLYWYRQTLGQGPEFLTYFQNEAQLEKSRLLSDRFSAERPKGSFSTLEIQRTEQGDSAMYLCASSSNPGYYGYTFGSGTRLTVV.

This clonotype was detected many times. This sequence joins TRBV11-2 and TRBJ2-3, with 9 bases identical to TRBD2. Germline trimming cut 1 base from V and 4 bases from J; bases unmatched to any gene: 9. The CDR3 is 17 residues long. The germline V gene encodes CDR1 SGHAT and CDR2 FQNNGV. CDR3 sequence: CASSLGRIAGAPDTQYF. Here the CDR3 DNA reads TGTGCCAGCAGCTTAGGTCGTATAGCGGGGGCTCCAGATACGCAGTATTTT.

This clonotype has a handful of counts. One junction end does not reproduce the germline sequence, and a read error may be involved. In DNA, the CDR3 is TGTGCCATCAGTGAGTCTGGCCAGTTGACCCAGCCCCAGAATTTT. Its translation: CAISESGQLTQPQNF. The chain joins TRBV10-3 to TRBJ1-5; D is undetermined. Germline loops: CDR1 ENHRY, CDR2 SYGVKD. The CDR3 has 15 amino acids.

This clonotype was recorded at least ten times. This chain uses TRBV5-1 with TRBJ2-7; 8 bases are a match to TRBD1. This CDR3 has 15 amino acids. Unmatched junction bases numbered 7, after V lost 3 bases and J lost 2 bases. CDR1 and CDR2 (germline): SGHRS, YFSETQ. CDR3 in DNA: TGCGCCAGCAGCTGGATGACAGGGGAGACCTACGAGCAGTACTTC. Amino acid sequence: CASSWMTGETYEQYF.

This clonotype has a count of ten or more. The rearrangement links TRBV5-1 to TRBJ2-2; possible D gene TRBD2, 5 bases. The length of the CDR3 is 14 residues. Germline V gene data show CDR1 as SGHRS and CDR2 as YFSETQ. The V end lost 4 bases, the J end lost 0 bases, and 7 bases lay between the germline ends. The chain's CDR3 is CASSQAANTGELFF. The CDR3 DNA is TGCGCCAGCAGCCAAGCGGCGAACACCGGGGAGCTGTTTTTT. The whole variable domain, filled in from reference TRBV5-1 and TRBJ2-2, reads KAGVTQTPRYLIKTRGQQVTLSCSPISGHRSVSWYQQTPGQGLQFLFEYFSETQRNKGNFPGRFSGRQFSNSRSEMNVSTLELGDSALYLCASSQAANTGELFFGEGSRLTVL.

This clonotype showed up many times. This sequence joins TRBV7-9 and TRBJ1-1; 7 nucleotides line up with TRBD1. V lost 5 bases, J lost 3 bases, and 6 bases stayed unmatched. The CDR3 length is 14 residues. Per germline, CDR1 SEHNR and CDR2 FQNEAQ (reference sequence). CDR3 loop: CASSIRQGDTEAFF. The CDR3 coding sequence is TGTGCCAGCAGCATCCGACAGGGTGACACTGAAGCTTTCTTT.

There are many counts of this clonotype. The chain employs TRBV6-2 or TRBV6-3 and TRBJ1-1; no definite D call. CDR1 is MNHEY, CDR2 SVGEGT, per germline. Trimming took off 6 bases at V and 2 bases at J, with 13 bases between the two ends. The CDR3 runs to 14 residues. CDR3 sequence: CASSPFGFNTEAFF. The CDR3 DNA sequence: TGTGCCAGCAGCCCGTTCGGGTTTAACACTGAAGCTTTCTTT.

There are many counts of this clonotype. This chain links TRBV20-1 with TRBJ1-4; D is unresolved. Trimming removed 0 bases from V and 7 bases from J, with 12 bases in between. This CDR3 is 14 amino acids long. Looked up from germline, CDR1 is DFQATT and CDR2 is SNEGSKA (reference sequence). CDR3 nucleotide sequence: TGCAGTGCTAGAGATAACAGATTGTTTGAAAAACTGTTTTTT. Residues: CSARDNRLFEKLFF.

There are many counts of this clonotype. CDR3 in DNA: TGTGCCAGCAGCTTAGTGGGGGTCTCGGCAGATACGCAGTATTTT. Its translation: CASSLVGVSADTQYF. The chain employs TRBV7-2 and TRBJ2-3; D is perhaps TRBD1 or TRBD2 (5 bases each). The CDR3 extends over 15 amino acids. Between the trimmed V and J ends, which lost 1 base and 4 bases, there was a span of 12 bases. The germline gives CDR1 SGHTA, CDR2 FQGNSA.

There are many counts of this clonotype. The chain recombines TRBV14 with TRBJ2-1; TRBD2 might be the D (5 bases). CDR1 and CDR2 from the germline V gene are SGHDN and FVKESK. The ends were cut back, 4 bases at V and 3 bases at J, with 10 bases in the middle. The CDR3 is 14 amino acids. CDR3: CASSPLDFYNEQFF. Written as DNA, the CDR3 is TGTGCCAGCAGCCCGCTGGACTTCTACAATGAGCAGTTCTTC. The full variable domain, completed using reference TRBV14 and TRBJ2-1, is EAGVTQFPSHSVIEKGQTVTLRCDPISGHDNLYWYRRVMGKEIKFLLHFVKESKQDESGMPNNRFLAERTGGTYSTLKVQPAELEDSGVYFCASSPLDFYNEQFFGPGTRLTVL.

This clonotype was seen many times. The genes are TRBV7-2 and TRBJ1-5; the D is unclear. This CDR3 has 14 residues. V lost 0 bases to trimming and J lost 3 bases, with 6 bases between them. Per germline, CDR1 SGHTA and CDR2 FQGNSA. CDR3 region: CASSLAGNNQPQHF. CDR3 bases: TGTGCCAGCAGCTTAGCGGGCAACAATCAGCCCCAGCATTTT. The variable domain in full, completed from reference TRBV7-2 and TRBJ1-5, reads GAGVSQSPSNKVTEKGKDVELRCDPISGHTALYWYRQSLGQGLEFLIYFQGNSAPDKSGLPSDRFSAERTGGSVSTLTIQRTQQEDSAVYLCASSLAGNNQPQHFGDGTRLSIL.

This clonotype was counted at least ten times. The V call is TRBV27, the J call TRBJ1-2; TRBD1 aligns across 7 bases. CDR1 is MNHEY, CDR2 SMNVEV, per germline (reference sequence). The ends lost 6 bases at V and 0 bases at J; junction bases unmatched: 4. This CDR3 is built from 14 residues. CDR3 residues: CASSRGQSNYGYTF. The CDR3 nucleotides read TGTGCCAGCAGCAGGGGACAGTCTAACTATGGCTACACCTTC.

This clonotype was seen many times. An end of the junction does not agree with germline; a read error may underlie this. The CDR3 loop is CASSRREAQGANQPQNF. CDR3 bases: TGCGCCAGCAGCCGGAGGGAGGCACAGGGGGCCAATCAGCCCCAGAATTTT. The chain links TRBV4-1 to TRBJ1-5; 9 nucleotides align to TRBD1. The CDR3 loop spans 17 amino acids. Germline V gene data show CDR1 as MGHRA and CDR2 as YSYEKL.